This T cell receptor beta chain was recovered during a study of T-cell reconstitution after alpha-beta-depleted transplantation in children. Germline CDR1 and CDR2: SGHDN and FVKESK. The CDR3 is 15 amino acids. Trimming removed 5 bases from V and 3 bases from J; junction bases left unmatched: 10. This clonotype was counted only a few times. Unique molecular identifiers were incorporated during preparation of the TCRbeta library. TCRdb analysed the PCR reads with MiXCR anew, one entry per CDR3 protein. This table has around 410,000 distinct CDR3 sequences, roughly a tenth appearing once. The clonotype comes from a human donor who donated a stem cell graft to a child with acute myeloid leukemia. V usage is TRBV14 and J usage is TRBJ2-7, with 7 positions matching TRBD2. The starting material was PBMCs from the stem cell graft donor, obtained from the stem cell graft. The CDR3 loop is CASSWPSAGLYEQYF. CDR3 bases: TGTGCCAGCAGCTGGCCCTCAGCGGGGCTCTACGAGCAGTACTTC.